A selection of T cell receptor beta chains follows, all from one sample in a study of shared clonotypes between healthy human individuals. The protocol was immunoSEQ multiplex PCR, while the TCRdb copy is restricted to in-frame clones and leaves out a portion. The sample lists 1.4 million to 1.5 million clones, 96% occurring once. The source material was naive CD4+ T cells sorted from blood. These TCRs come from a man under 40 in good health. Both conserved end residues are part of each CDR3. The D gene is left open where the match is weak. Expanded clones get a size class; other rows say once, few or many, or leave the size out.

abundance: .; v_gene: TRBV19; d_gene: TRBD1; j_gene: TRBJ2-3; CDR3aa: CASSIGTGHGNTQYF; CDR3nt: TGTGCCAGTAGTATCGGGACAGGGCACGGAAATACGCAGTATTTT
abundance: .; v_gene: TRBV7-9; d_gene: .; j_gene: TRBJ1-1; CDR3aa: CASILRGSTEAFF; CDR3nt: TGTGCCAGCATCCTCAGGGGATCCACTGAAGCTTTCTTT
abundance: .; v_gene: TRBV2; d_gene: TRBD2; j_gene: TRBJ2-3; CDR3aa: CASSRTSGRRTDTQYF; CDR3nt: TGTGCCAGCTCCCGGACTAGCGGGAGGCGCACAGATACGCAGTATTTT
abundance: .; v_gene: TRBV7-8; d_gene: .; j_gene: TRBJ2-7; CDR3aa: CASSLRLGSGGNYEQYF; CDR3nt: TGTGCCAGCAGCCTTAGACTTGGATCCGGGGGAAACTACGAGCAGTACTTC
abundance: .; v_gene: TRBV15; d_gene: .; j_gene: TRBJ2-7; CDR3aa: CATSRARQTYYEQYF; CDR3nt: TGTGCCACCAGCAGGGCCAGACAGACCTACTACGAGCAGTACTTC
abundance: .; v_gene: TRBV5-1; d_gene: TRBD2; j_gene: TRBJ2-3; CDR3aa: CASSSLAGGPTDTQYF; CDR3nt: TGCGCCAGCAGCTCACTAGCGGGAGGGCCAACAGATACGCAGTATTTT
abundance: few; v_gene: TRBV7-9; d_gene: TRBD1; j_gene: TRBJ2-2; CDR3aa: CASSLGDRANTGELFF; CDR3nt: TGTGCCAGCAGCTTAGGGGACAGGGCAAATACCGGGGAGCTGTTTTTT
abundance: .; v_gene: TRBV5-1; d_gene: .; j_gene: TRBJ2-7; CDR3aa: CASKLGGLGDYEQYF; CDR3nt: TGCGCCAGCAAGCTTGGTGGGCTAGGGGACTACGAGCAGTACTTC
abundance: .; v_gene: TRBV9; d_gene: TRBD2; j_gene: TRBJ2-1; CDR3aa: CASSVTLFTGLAGVNEQFF; CDR3nt: TGTGCCAGCAGCGTTACTCTTTTTACGGGACTAGCGGGTGTCAATGAGCAGTTCTTC
abundance: .; v_gene: TRBV18; d_gene: .; j_gene: TRBJ2-1; CDR3aa: CASSPLISSSYNEQFF; CDR3nt: TGTGCCAGCTCACCCCTGATCTCGAGCTCCTACAATGAGCAGTTCTTC
abundance: few; v_gene: TRBV2; d_gene: .; j_gene: TRBJ1-3; CDR3aa: CASNLSGNTIYF; CDR3nt: TGTGCCAGCAACCTATCTGGAAACACCATATATTTT
abundance: .; v_gene: TRBV20-1; d_gene: .; j_gene: TRBJ1-1; CDR3aa: CSASGYSEAFF; CDR3nt: TGCAGTGCTTCAGGGTACTCTGAAGCTTTCTTT
abundance: .; v_gene: TRBV29-1; d_gene: .; j_gene: TRBJ2-1; CDR3aa: CSVVEGAGGSYNEQFF; CDR3nt: TGCAGCGTTGTGGAGGGGGCCGGGGGCTCCTACAATGAGCAGTTCTTC
abundance: .; v_gene: TRBV29-1; d_gene: TRBD2; j_gene: TRBJ2-1; CDR3aa: CSVEPGAGGTYNEQFF; CDR3nt: TGCAGCGTTGAACCCGGGGCGGGAGGGACTTACAATGAGCAGTTCTTC
abundance: .; v_gene: TRBV9; d_gene: .; j_gene: TRBJ2-7; CDR3aa: CASSVAGGTFREQYF; CDR3nt: TGTGCCAGCAGCGTCGCTGGAGGGACCTTCCGCGAGCAGTACTTC
abundance: .; v_gene: TRBV2; d_gene: .; j_gene: TRBJ1-5; CDR3aa: CASSDQGIVGMDQPQHF; CDR3nt: TGTGCCAGCAGTGATCAGGGGATCGTAGGTATGGATCAGCCCCAGCATTTT
abundance: .; v_gene: TRBV2; d_gene: .; j_gene: TRBJ1-1; CDR3aa: CASSVDRILEAFF; CDR3nt: TGTGCCAGCAGTGTCGACAGGATCCTTGAAGCTTTCTTT
abundance: once; v_gene: TRBV7-2; d_gene: TRBD1; j_gene: TRBJ2-3; CDR3aa: CASSLLDREDTQYF; CDR3nt: TGTGCCAGCAGCTTATTGGACAGGGAGGATACGCAGTATTTT
abundance: .; v_gene: TRBV6-1; d_gene: .; j_gene: TRBJ2-5; CDR3aa: CASRVHREETQYF; CDR3nt: TGTGCCAGCAGAGTGCACAGAGAAGAGACCCAGTACTTC
abundance: .; v_gene: TRBV10-3; d_gene: TRBD2; j_gene: TRBJ2-1; CDR3aa: CAITGTSGTNEQFF; CDR3nt: TGTGCCATTACCGGGACTAGCGGGACCAATGAGCAGTTCTTC
abundance: .; v_gene: TRBV12-5; d_gene: TRBD2; j_gene: TRBJ2-3; CDR3aa: CASGPGLAGATDTQYF; CDR3nt: TGTGCTAGTGGTCCGGGACTAGCGGGGGCCACAGATACGCAGTATTTT
abundance: once; v_gene: TRBV9; d_gene: TRBD1; j_gene: TRBJ2-1; CDR3aa: CASSVEGRGSYNEQFF; CDR3nt: TGTGCCAGCAGCGTAGAAGGCAGGGGGTCTTACAATGAGCAGTTCTTC
abundance: .; v_gene: TRBV9; d_gene: .; j_gene: TRBJ1-3; CDR3aa: CASSAKLTASGNTIYF; CDR3nt: TGTGCCAGCAGCGCGAAACTGACAGCCTCTGGAAACACCATATATTTT
abundance: .; v_gene: TRBV28; d_gene: .; j_gene: TRBJ2-2; CDR3aa: CASSLYLGGELFF; CDR3nt: TGTGCCAGCAGTTTATATCTCGGCGGGGAGCTGTTTTTT
abundance: few; v_gene: TRBV5-1; d_gene: .; j_gene: TRBJ1-5; CDR3aa: CASSLDGNQPQHF; CDR3nt: TGCGCCAGCAGCTTGGATGGCAATCAGCCCCAGCATTTT
abundance: few; v_gene: TRBV28; d_gene: .; j_gene: TRBJ2-1; CDR3aa: CASSPRREQFF; CDR3nt: TGTGCCAGCAGTCCCAGGAGGGAGCAGTTCTTC
abundance: .; v_gene: TRBV19; d_gene: TRBD2; j_gene: TRBJ2-4; CDR3aa: CASSIVASGGAKNIQYF; CDR3nt: TGTGCCAGTAGTATAGTCGCTAGCGGTGGAGCCAAAAACATTCAGTACTTC